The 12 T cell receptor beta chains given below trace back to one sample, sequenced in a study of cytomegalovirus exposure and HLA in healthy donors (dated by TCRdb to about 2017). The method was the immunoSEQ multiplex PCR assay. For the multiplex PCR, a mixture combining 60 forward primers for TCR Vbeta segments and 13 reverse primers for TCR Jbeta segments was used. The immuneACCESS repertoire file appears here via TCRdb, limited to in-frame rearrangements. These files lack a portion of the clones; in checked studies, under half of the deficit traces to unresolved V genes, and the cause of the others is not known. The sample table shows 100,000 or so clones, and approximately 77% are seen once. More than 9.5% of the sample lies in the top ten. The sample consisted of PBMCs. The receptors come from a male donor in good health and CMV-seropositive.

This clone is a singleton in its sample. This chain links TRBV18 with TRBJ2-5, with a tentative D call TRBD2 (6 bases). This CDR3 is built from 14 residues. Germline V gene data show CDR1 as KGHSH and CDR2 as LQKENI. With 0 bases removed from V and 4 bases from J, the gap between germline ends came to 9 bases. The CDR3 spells CASSPPEGLETQYF. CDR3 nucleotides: TGTGCCAGCTCACCACCGGAGGGTTTAGAGACCCAGTACTTC.

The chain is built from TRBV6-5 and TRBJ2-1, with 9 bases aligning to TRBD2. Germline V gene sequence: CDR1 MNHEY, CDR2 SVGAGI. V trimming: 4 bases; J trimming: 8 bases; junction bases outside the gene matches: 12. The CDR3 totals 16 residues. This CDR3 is CASSFLSGRLPHEQFF. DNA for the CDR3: TGTGCCAGCAGTTTTTTGAGCGGGAGGCTTCCCCATGAGCAGTTCTTC.

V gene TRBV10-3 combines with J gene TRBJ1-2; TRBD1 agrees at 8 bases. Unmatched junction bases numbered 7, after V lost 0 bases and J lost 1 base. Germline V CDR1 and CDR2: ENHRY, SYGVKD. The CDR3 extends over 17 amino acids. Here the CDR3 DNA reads TGTGCCATCAGTGAGTCCGGGGCACAGGGGGATAACTATGGCTACACCTTC. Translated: CAISESGAQGDNYGYTF.

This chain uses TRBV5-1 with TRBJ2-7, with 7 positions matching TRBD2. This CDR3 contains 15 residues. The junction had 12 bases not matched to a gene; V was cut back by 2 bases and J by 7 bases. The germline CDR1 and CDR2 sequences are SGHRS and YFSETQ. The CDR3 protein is CASSLRAGRDGEQYF. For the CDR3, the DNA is TGCGCCAGCAGCTTACGAGCGGGACGGGATGGGGAGCAGTACTTC.

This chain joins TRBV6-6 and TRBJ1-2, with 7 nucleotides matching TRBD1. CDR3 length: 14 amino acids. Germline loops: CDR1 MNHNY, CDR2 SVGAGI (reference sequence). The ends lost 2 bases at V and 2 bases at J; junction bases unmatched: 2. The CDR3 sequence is CASSYTGANYGYTF. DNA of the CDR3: TGTGCCAGCAGTTACACAGGGGCCAACTATGGCTACACCTTC.

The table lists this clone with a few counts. CDR3 DNA sequence: TGCGCCAGCACCCCGGGACAGGGGACCTATGGCTACACCTTC. As protein: CASTPGQGTYGYTF. V usage is TRBV5-1 and J usage is TRBJ1-2; TRBD1 agrees at 10 bases. Per germline, CDR1 SGHRS and CDR2 YFSETQ. The CDR3 spans 14 residues. J was trimmed by 4 bases and V by 6 bases; bases with no gene match: 6. Full variable domain (remainder filled in from reference TRBV5-1 and TRBJ1-2): KAGVTQTPRYLIKTRGQQVTLSCSPISGHRSVSWYQQTPGQGLQFLFEYFSETQRNKGNFPGRFSGRQFSNSRSEMNVSTLELGDSALYLCASTPGQGTYGYTFGSGTRLTVV.

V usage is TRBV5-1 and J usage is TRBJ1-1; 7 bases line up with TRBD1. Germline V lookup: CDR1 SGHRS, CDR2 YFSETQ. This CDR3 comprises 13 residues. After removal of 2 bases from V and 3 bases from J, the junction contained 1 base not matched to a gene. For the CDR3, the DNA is TGCGCCAGCAGCTTTACAGGGGACACTGAAGCTTTCTTT. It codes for CASSFTGDTEAFF.

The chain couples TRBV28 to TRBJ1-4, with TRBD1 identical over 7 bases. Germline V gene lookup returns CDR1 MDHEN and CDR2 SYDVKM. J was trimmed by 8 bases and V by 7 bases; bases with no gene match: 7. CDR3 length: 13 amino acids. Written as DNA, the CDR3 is TGTGCCAGCACTGCAGGGGGTCCGGAAAAACTGTTTTTT. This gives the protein CASTAGGPEKLFF.

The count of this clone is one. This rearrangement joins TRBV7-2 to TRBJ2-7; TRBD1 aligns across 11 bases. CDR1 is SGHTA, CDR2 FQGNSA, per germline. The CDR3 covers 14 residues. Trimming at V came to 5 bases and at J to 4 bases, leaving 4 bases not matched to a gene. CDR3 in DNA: TGTGCCAGCAGCGTCCGGGACAGGGGGTACGAGCAGTACTTC. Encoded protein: CASSVRDRGYEQYF.

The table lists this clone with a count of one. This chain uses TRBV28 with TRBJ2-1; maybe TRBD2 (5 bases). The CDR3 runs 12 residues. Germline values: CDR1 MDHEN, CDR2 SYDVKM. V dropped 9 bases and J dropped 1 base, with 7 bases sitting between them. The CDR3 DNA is TGTGCCAGTTCGGGGTCCTACAATGAGCAGTTCTTC. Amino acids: CASSGSYNEQFF.

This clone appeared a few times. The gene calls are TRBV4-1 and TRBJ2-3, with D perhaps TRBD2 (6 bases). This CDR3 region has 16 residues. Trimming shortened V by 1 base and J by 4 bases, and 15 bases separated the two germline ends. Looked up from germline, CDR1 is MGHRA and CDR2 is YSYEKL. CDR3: CASSQGLVGRADTQYF. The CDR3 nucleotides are TGCGCCAGCAGCCAAGGACTAGTCGGGAGAGCAGATACGCAGTATTTT.

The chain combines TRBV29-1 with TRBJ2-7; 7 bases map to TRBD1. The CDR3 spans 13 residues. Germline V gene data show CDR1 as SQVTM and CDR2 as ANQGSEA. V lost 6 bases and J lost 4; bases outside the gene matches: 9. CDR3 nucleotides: TGCAGCGTAACCGGGACAGAGTCTTACGAGCAGTACTTC. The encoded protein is CSVTGTESYEQYF.